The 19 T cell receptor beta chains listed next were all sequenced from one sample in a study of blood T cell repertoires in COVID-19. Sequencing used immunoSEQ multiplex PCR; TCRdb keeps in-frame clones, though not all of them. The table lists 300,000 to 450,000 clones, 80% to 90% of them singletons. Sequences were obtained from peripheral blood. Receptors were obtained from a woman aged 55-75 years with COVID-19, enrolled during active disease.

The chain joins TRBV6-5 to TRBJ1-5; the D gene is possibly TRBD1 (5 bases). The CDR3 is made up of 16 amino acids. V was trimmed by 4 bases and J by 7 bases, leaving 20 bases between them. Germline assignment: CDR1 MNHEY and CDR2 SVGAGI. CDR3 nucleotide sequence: TGTGCCAGCAGTTCGTACGGGACGGGGGTAGGGCAGCCCCAGCATTTT. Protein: CASSSYGTGVGQPQHF.

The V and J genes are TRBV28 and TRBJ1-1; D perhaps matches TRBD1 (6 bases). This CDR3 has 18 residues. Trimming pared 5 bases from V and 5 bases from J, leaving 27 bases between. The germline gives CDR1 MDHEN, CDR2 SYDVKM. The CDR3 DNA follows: TGTGCCAGCAGTAAACTATCCGGGACAAAGGCAAGAAATACTGAAGCTTTCTTT. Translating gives CASSKLSGTKARNTEAFF.

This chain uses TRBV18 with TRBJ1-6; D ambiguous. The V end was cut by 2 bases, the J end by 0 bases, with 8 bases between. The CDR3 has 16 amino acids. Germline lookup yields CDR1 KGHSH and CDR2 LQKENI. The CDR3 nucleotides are TGTGCCAGCTCACCAACCCTGAGCTCCTATAATTCACCCCTCCACTTT. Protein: CASSPTLSSYNSPLHF. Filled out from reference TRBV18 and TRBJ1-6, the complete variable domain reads NAGVMQNPRHLVRRRGQEARLRCSPMKGHSHVYWYRQLPEEGLKFMVYLQKENIIDESGMPKERFSAEFPKEGPSILRIQQVVRGDSAAYFCASSPTLSSYNSPLHFGNGTRLTVT.

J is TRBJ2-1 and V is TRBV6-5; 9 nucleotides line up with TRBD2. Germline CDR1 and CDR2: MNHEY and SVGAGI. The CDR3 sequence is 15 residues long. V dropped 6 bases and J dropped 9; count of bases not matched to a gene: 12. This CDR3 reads CASSPGTSTGTEQFF. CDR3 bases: TGTGCCAGCAGCCCCGGGACTAGCACGGGGACTGAGCAGTTCTTC.

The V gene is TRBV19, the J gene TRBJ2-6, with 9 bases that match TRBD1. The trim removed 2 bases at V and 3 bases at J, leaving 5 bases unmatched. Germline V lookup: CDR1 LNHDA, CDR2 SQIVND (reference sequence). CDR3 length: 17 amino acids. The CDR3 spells CASSIRTGAGGANVLTF. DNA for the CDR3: TGTGCCAGTAGTATACGGACAGGGGCTGGTGGGGCCAACGTCCTGACTTTC. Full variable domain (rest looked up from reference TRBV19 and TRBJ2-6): DGGITQSPKYLFRKEGQNVTLSCEQNLNHDAMYWYRQDPGQGLRLIYYSQIVNDFQKGDIAEGYSVSREKKESFPLTVTSAQKNPTAFYLCASSIRTGAGGANVLTFGAGSRLTVL.

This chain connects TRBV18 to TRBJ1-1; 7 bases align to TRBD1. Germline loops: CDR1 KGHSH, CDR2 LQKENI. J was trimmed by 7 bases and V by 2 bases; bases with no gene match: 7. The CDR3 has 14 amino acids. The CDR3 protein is CASSPLRDSHEAFF. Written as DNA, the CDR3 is TGTGCCAGCTCACCATTAAGGGACAGTCATGAAGCTTTCTTT.

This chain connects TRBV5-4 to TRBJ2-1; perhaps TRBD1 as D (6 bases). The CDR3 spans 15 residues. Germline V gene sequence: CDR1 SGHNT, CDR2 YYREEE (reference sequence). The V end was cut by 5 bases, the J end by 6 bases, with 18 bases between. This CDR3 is CASSHPAVDSNEQFF. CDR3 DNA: TGTGCCAGCAGTCACCCGGCTGTGGACAGCAATGAGCAGTTCTTC.

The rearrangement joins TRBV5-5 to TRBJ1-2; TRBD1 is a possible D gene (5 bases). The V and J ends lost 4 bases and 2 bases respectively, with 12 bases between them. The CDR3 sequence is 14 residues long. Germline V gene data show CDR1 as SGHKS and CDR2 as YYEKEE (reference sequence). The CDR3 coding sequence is TGTGCCAGCAGCGTTAGCGGGGGGAACTATGGCTACACCTTC. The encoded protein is CASSVSGGNYGYTF.

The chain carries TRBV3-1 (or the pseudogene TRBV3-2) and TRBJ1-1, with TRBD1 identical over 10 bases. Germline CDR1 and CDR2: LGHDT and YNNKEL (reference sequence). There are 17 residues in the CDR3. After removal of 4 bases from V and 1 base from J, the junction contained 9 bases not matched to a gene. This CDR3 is CASSPRRQGAGNTEAFF. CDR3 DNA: TGTGCCAGCAGCCCACGGAGACAGGGGGCCGGGAACACTGAAGCTTTCTTT.

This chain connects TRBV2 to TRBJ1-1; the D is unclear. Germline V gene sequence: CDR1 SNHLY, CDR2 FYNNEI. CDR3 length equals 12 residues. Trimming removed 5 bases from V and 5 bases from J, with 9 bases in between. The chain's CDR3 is CASSLGPTEAFF. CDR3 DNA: TGTGCCAGCAGTCTGGGCCCGACTGAAGCTTTCTTT. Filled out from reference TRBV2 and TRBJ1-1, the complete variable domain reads EPEVTQTPSHQVTQMGQEVILRCVPISNHLYFYWYRQILGQKVEFLVSFYNNEISEKSEIFDDQFSVERPDGSNFTLKIRSTKLEDSAMYFCASSLGPTEAFFGQGTRLTVV.

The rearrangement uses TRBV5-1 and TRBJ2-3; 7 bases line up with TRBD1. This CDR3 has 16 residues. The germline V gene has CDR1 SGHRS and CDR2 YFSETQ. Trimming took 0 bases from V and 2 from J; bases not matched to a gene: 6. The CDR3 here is CASSLAPGQNTDTQYF. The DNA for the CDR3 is TGCGCCAGCAGCTTGGCGCCGGGACAGAACACAGATACGCAGTATTTT.

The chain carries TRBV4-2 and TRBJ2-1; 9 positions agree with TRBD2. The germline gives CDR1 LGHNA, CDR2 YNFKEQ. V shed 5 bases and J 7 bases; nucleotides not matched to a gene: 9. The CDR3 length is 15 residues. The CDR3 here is CASSTAGGPGNEQFF. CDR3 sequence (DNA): TGTGCCAGCAGCACCGCGGGGGGGCCCGGGAATGAGCAGTTCTTC.

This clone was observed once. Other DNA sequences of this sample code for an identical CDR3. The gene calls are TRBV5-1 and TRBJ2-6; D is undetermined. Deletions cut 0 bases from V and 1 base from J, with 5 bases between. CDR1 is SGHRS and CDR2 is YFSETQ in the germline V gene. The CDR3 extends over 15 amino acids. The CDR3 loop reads CASSLGGSGANVLTF. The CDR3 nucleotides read TGCGCCAGCAGCTTGGGAGGATCTGGGGCCAACGTCCTGACTTTC.

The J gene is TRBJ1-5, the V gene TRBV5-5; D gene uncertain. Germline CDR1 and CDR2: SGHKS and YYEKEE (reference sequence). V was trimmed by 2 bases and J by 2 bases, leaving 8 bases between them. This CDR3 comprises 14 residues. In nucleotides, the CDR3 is TGTGCCAGCAGCTTCCGGCAGGGCAATCAGCCCCAGCATTTT. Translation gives CASSFRQGNQPQHF.

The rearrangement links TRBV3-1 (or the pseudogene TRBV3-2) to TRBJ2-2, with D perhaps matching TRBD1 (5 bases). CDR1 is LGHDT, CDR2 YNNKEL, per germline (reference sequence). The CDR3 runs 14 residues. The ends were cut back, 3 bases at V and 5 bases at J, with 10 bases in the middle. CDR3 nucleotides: TGTGCCAGCAGCCATAAGCAGGGAACCGGGGAGCTGTTTTTT. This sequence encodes CASSHKQGTGELFF.

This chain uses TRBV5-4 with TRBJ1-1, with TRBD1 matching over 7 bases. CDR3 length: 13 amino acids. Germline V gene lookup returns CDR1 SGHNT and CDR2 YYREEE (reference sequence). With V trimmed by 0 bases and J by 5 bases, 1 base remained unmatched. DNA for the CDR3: TGTGCCAGCAGCTTGGACAGGGGTACTGAAGCTTTCTTT. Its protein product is CASSLDRGTEAFF.

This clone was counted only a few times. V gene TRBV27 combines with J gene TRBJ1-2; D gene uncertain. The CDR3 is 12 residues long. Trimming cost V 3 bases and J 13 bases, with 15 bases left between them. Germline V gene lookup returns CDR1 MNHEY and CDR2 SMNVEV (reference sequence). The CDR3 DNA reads TGTGCCAGCAGTTTTTCCTCACCTGGTAGCACCTTC. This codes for CASSFSSPGSTF.

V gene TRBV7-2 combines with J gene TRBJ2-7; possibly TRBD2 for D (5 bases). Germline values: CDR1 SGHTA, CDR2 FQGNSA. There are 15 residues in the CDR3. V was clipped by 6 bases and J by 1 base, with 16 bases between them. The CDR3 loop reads CASRLDGPGSYEQYF. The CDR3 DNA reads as TGTGCCAGCAGACTTGACGGACCGGGGTCCTACGAGCAGTACTTC.

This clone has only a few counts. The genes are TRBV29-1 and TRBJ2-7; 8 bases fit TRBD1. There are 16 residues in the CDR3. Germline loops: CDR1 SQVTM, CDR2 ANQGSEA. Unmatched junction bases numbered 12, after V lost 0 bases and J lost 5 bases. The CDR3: CSVEERRGQGAHEQYF. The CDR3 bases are TGCAGCGTTGAAGAACGGCGAGGGCAGGGGGCCCACGAGCAGTACTTC.